This TCR beta chain came from a study of blood T cell repertoires in COVID-19 (dated by TCRdb to between 2020 and 2021). Background for the entire study: Collaborator samples came from the United States, Italy and Spain and covered acute and convalescent phases of COVID-19. The prospective study material was composed of cDNA or gDNA derived from T cells, B-cell-depleted T cells, or PBMCs. Subjects who had been exposed to COVID-19, were actively infected with it, or had recovered from it provided the deeply sampled blood TCRbeta repertoires that made up the dataset. The repertoires were released in a freely available public database intended as a resource for research on the immune response to SARS-CoV-2. The samples were drawn from two sources: the first 160 participants of the ongoing ImmuneRACE study, and some 1,300 subjects contributed by 6 global collaborators. The sample metadata nearly always contained a de-identified subject ID, COVID-19 status, age in years and sex. Where HLA class I and class II types were available, the types were taken from metadata supplied by the sample provider, not from assay-based typing. Overall results and qualifications from the work: Clinical and demographic metadata were provided uncurated, with the amount varying by source and participant.

TCRbeta CDR3 regions were amplified from genomic DNA using the immunoSEQ Assay, a bias-controlled multiplex PCR. From the authors' description of their analysis: The number of nucleated cells in each sample was estimated by amplification of reference gene primers within the assay. To quantify the absolute abundance of each unique TCRbeta CDR3 rearrangement, sequence reads were collapsed and filtered. Productive Simpson clonality was computed per sample as the square root of Simpson's diversity index over productive rearrangements. TCRdb stores this immuneACCESS table with in-frame sequences only. Part of the clones is absent; in the studies checked, under half of the shortfall reflects unresolved V genes, and no reason is known for the rest. The V and J calls and clone size were taken over from that table, and D and trimming were inferred from the DNA. This sample holds about 23,000 clones; approximately 94% were observed only once. The ten most abundant clones make up about 4% of the sample.

Whole blood was collected in K2EDTA tubes by collaborating institutions according to the institutions' own protocols. For TCRbeta analysis, collaborators shipped samples in one of three forms: frozen whole blood, isolated PBMCs, or DNA extracted from either of those sample types. To note about this clone: Its antigen is not yet known. No base qualities exist here, and no much larger clone lies one base off it.

Per the germline V gene, MDHEN is the CDR1 and SYDVKM is the CDR2. The CDR3, from cysteine to phenylalanine, totals 15 residues. This entry keeps only the CDR3 DNA: 45 bases, framed from base 1. V is reduced by 3 bases and J by 0 bases, leaving a spacing of 6 bases between them. Source material: peripheral blood. The sequence joins TRBV28 to TRBJ2-6, with the D gene uncertain. This TCR came from a woman in her fifties or sixties with active COVID-19. The CDR3 protein: CASSLADSGANVLTF. The sequenced DNA: TGTGCCAGCAGTTTGGCCGACTCTGGGGCCAACGTCCTGACTTTC.